The source of this T cell receptor beta chain is a study of blood T cells in healthy people across ages (dated by TCRdb to about 2015). For the study in its entirety: In model experiments, roughly one uniquely barcoded TCR beta cDNA molecule per two T cells was captured by template switching. Four age groups were formed from the donors: young (average approximately 16 years), middle-aged (approximately 40), aged (roughly 58) and long-lived (less than 85). Donors of different ages were randomly distributed across sequencing lanes to avoid experimental bias. Using the same blood draw, the study looked at two additional independent replicas of 1 million unique cDNA reads for two donors, one aged 18 to 30 and the other aged 80 or older. Age-related changes in TCR beta repertoire diversity were measured in the study by deep sequencing normalized with unique cDNA molecular identifiers.

As concerns this clonotype: The specificity of this receptor is unknown. No base quality values were provided; no much bigger clone lies one nucleotide off.

The library relied on 5' RACE. The instrument given in TCRdb is Illumina HiSeq 2500. A second PCR of about 7 to 12 cycles was run with a J-beta primer mix and a sample-barcoded 5' primer. A template-switch 5' adaptor carrying 12 random nucleotides introduced a unique molecular identifier onto each TCR beta cDNA molecule. Each sample yielded at least 2.5 million CDR3-containing paired-end reads. First-strand cDNA synthesis was performed from all RNA using the Mint cDNA synthesis kit, with priming by a TRBC-specific oligonucleotide. Following uracil-DNA glycosylase treatment, all cDNA underwent a first 18-cycle PCR with the universal primers M1SS and BC2_uni_R. The published analysis was carried out like this. Each sample was normalized by randomly selecting 1 million high-quality reads, each carrying a distinct molecular identifier. Instead of being binned into consensus sequences, reads with shared molecular identifiers were discarded. MiTCR, run with a Q25 quality threshold and the strictest error-elimination algorithm, handled CDR3 identification, clonotype clustering and error correction. A nonparametric unseen species model with Euler transformation was used to estimate lower-bound total TCR beta diversity. Through fastp at Q25 and MiXCR, TCRdb rebuilt clones from the public reads, retaining in-frame beta chains. Records with the same CDR3 protein are collapsed into one entry carrying the most frequent genes and DNA. The V and J calls and clone size are TCRdb's, not the authors'. The sample data list about a million distinct CDR3 sequences, and around 54% of these were observed just once. The leading ten clones occupy about a fifth of the sample.

General study outcomes and caveats: Estimates of total diversity based on one million sequenced T cells were regarded as lower bounds and as underestimates. Observed TCR beta diversity per million T cells fell roughly linearly with age, and a significant reduction was already apparent by age roughly 40. Bulk unsorted PBMC profiling prevented conclusive comparison of naive and antigen-experienced compartments. The long-lived group showed more naive CD4+ T cells, fewer expanded clones and increased TCR diversity than the aged group, suggesting age selection. Because donor CMV infection status was unknown, age-related changes in expanded clonotypes were potentially confounded. Observed TCR beta diversity correlated strongly with the percentage of naive T cells measured by flow cytometry.

The roughly 39 donors, aged roughly 6 to 100 years, were systemically healthy Caucasian individuals from Russia. Each donor gave approximately 9.4 milliliters of peripheral blood, drawn into EDTA-treated Vacutainer tubes. Ficoll-Paque density-gradient centrifugation was used to isolate PBMCs, with at least 7 million obtained per sample. Trizol reagent was used to extract total RNA from the PBMCs, yielding at least 6 micrograms per sample. The percentages of naive CD45RAhigh/CD27high T cells were determined by flow cytometry on a PBMC aliquot from every donor. The CDR3, cysteine through phenylalanine, is 14 amino acids long. The DNA shown is the 42-base CDR3, in frame from base 1. Reading the germline V gene gives CDR1 MNHEY and CDR2 SVGEGT.

The chain was built from TRBV6-2 or TRBV6-3 and TRBJ2-5, with TRBD2 matching 11 junction bases. The J call could be wrong; TRBJ2-7 is a better fit for the DNA end. The sequence came from an older woman in good health. The specimen sequenced was blood. The sequenced DNA: TGTGCCAGCATCCATAGCGGGAGGGCGTACGAGCAGTACTTC. This is translated as CASIHSGRAYEQYF.